The 24 T cell receptor beta chains listed next were all sequenced from one sample in a study of PD-1 blockade in classical Hodgkin lymphoma (dated by TCRdb to 2020 to 2022). Libraries came from the immunoSEQ multiplex PCR assay. In TCRdb, the immuneACCESS table is reduced to in-frame sequences with V and J assigned. These tables do not hold every clone; where another copy was compared, an unresolved V gene accounts for under half, and the others remain unexplained. The sample contains approximately 30,000 clones, more than 60% of them found a single time. Approximately 2.4% of the sample belongs to the ten largest clones. This specimen's time point label, per the study, means: cycle 1 day 1 (C1D1), immediately before nivolumab initiation. Every trial patient had relapsed following autologous stem cell transplantation, and prior brentuximab vedotin exposure was what differed among cohorts A, B and C. Using a Miltenyi CD4+ T cell isolation kit, CD4+ T cells were purified from thawed PBMCs through magnetic negative selection.

Specimen: CD4+ T cells from blood, collected at baseline. The receptors shown here come from a human donor with classical Hodgkin lymphoma.

This chain uses TRBV11-2 with TRBJ1-4, with TRBD1 matching over 7 bases. The CDR3 covers 16 residues. Germline CDR1 SGHAT, CDR2 FQNNGV. After removal of 3 bases from V and 7 bases from J, the junction contained 11 bases not matched to a gene. CDR3 in amino acids: CASSLGWQGEGEKLFF. The CDR3 DNA follows: TGTGCCAGCAGCTTGGGGTGGCAGGGGGAGGGTGAAAAACTGTTTTTT.

J is TRBJ1-2 and V is TRBV6-1; D is perhaps TRBD1 (5 bases). Per the germline V gene, CDR1 is MNHNS and CDR2 is SASEGT. The CDR3 is made up of 14 amino acids. Trimming shortened V by 1 base and J by 5 bases, and 11 bases separated the two germline ends. In nucleotides, the CDR3 is TGTGCCAGCAGTGAAGGCGCGACAGTTTATGGCTACACCTTC. Protein product: CASSEGATVYGYTF.

Here the CDR3 reads CASSQDGASNQPQHF. CDR3 sequence (DNA): TGTGCCAGCAGTCAAGACGGGGCTAGCAATCAGCCCCAGCATTTT. This chain links TRBV6-6 with TRBJ1-5, with D possibly being TRBD1 (5 bases). Looked up from germline, CDR1 is MNHNY and CDR2 is SVGAGI (reference sequence). The CDR3 sequence is 15 residues long. The V and J ends lost 5 bases and 0 bases respectively, with 11 bases between them.

The chain recombines TRBV7-2 with TRBJ2-5; a possible D gene is TRBD2 (6 bases). In germline, CDR1 is SGHTA, CDR2 FQGNSA. This CDR3 spans 15 amino acids. Trimming stripped 1 base from V and 5 bases from J, with 14 bases between. The CDR3 here is CASSLGGGAGETQYF. The CDR3 nucleotides are TGTGCCAGCAGCTTAGGAGGAGGGGCGGGGGAGACCCAGTACTTC.

This clone was seen a few times. V usage is TRBV19 and J usage is TRBJ1-6; D unresolved. Trimming left V 1 base short and J 8 bases short, with 9 bases between. Germline CDR1 reads LNHDA; CDR2 reads SQIVND (reference sequence). This CDR3 has 14 amino acids. The CDR3 DNA follows: TGTGCCAGTAGTATAGGCCCCGGTGATTCACCCCTCCACTTT. It is translated as CASSIGPGDSPLHF.

The rearrangement links TRBV19 to TRBJ2-1, with 9 positions matching TRBD2. The CDR3 spans 17 residues. Germline CDR1 reads LNHDA; CDR2 reads SQIVND (reference sequence). V shed 3 bases and J 5 bases; nucleotides not matched to a gene: 11. In nucleotides, the CDR3 is TGTGCCAGTAGTATGCGGGTAGCGGGGGCCACCCACAATGAGCAGTTCTTC. It is translated as CASSMRVAGATHNEQFF.

The V and J genes are TRBV30 and TRBJ1-5; D call uncertain. Trimming left V 2 bases short and J 7 bases short, with 12 bases between. This CDR3 has 13 amino acids. CDR1 GTSNPN and CDR2 SVGIG come from the germline V gene (reference sequence). Here the CDR3 DNA reads TGTGCCTGGAGTACCCGTTCTCACCAGCCCCAGCATTTT. Its protein product is CAWSTRSHQPQHF.

V usage is TRBV7-6 and J usage is TRBJ1-4; 9 bases are shared with TRBD1. The CDR3 covers 14 residues. Per germline, CDR1 SGHVS and CDR2 FNYEAQ. The V segment lost 4 bases and the J segment 3 bases; nucleotides outside the gene matches: 0. The CDR3 DNA is TGTGCCAGCAGCTGGGACAGGGCTAATGAAAAACTGTTTTTT. Translation: CASSWDRANEKLFF.

In this sample, this clone turned up a few times. V and J are TRBV4-2 and TRBJ1-1; 8 nucleotides match TRBD1. The CDR3 length is 13 residues. Per germline, CDR1 LGHNA and CDR2 YNFKEQ. Unmatched junction bases numbered 4, after V lost 5 bases and J lost 5 bases. The CDR3 region has the DNA TGTGCCAGCAGCTCGACAGGGGAAACTGAAGCTTTCTTT. Translation: CASSSTGETEAFF.

The chain is built from TRBV9 and TRBJ1-1, with 7 bases identical to TRBD1. Germline-derived CDR1 and CDR2 are SGDLS and YYNGEE. CDR3 size: 15 residues. The ends lost 0 bases at V and 3 bases at J; junction bases unmatched: 5. CDR3 in DNA: TGTGCCAGCAGCGTAGATCCAGGGGGGGACACTGAAGCTTTCTTT. It encodes CASSVDPGGDTEAFF.

This clone was picked up one time. This sequence joins TRBV15 and TRBJ2-7, with no clear D. The CDR3 extends over 18 amino acids. The V gene lost 5 bases and the J gene lost 4 bases, with 27 bases spanning the gap. The V gene's germline CDR1 is LNHNV and CDR2 YYDKDF (reference sequence). CDR3 in DNA: TGTGCCACCAGCCGCTTTCAACCTTTTTCGCGGACGCCGTACGAGCAGTACTTC. Amino acids: CATSRFQPFSRTPYEQYF.

The gene calls are TRBV4-2 and TRBJ1-4; D unresolved. Germline V CDR1 and CDR2: LGHNA, YNFKEQ. Trimming cost V 3 bases and J 1 base, with 15 bases left between them. The CDR3 has 17 residues. CDR3 coding DNA: TGTGCCAGCAGCCATGAGGCCCAAAGGATAACTAATGAAAAACTGTTTTTT. As protein: CASSHEAQRITNEKLFF.

The genes are TRBV30 and TRBJ1-3; D not certain. With 4 bases removed from V and 1 base from J, the gap between germline ends came to 5 bases. CDR1 and CDR2 from the germline V gene are GTSNPN and SVGIG (reference sequence). The CDR3 consists of 12 residues. The CDR3 DNA sequence: TGTGCCTGGATGTGGTCTGGAAACACCATATATTTT. Translated, it gives CAWMWSGNTIYF.

This rearrangement joins TRBV15 to TRBJ2-6; D gene unclear. Germline V gene sequence: CDR1 LNHNV, CDR2 YYDKDF (reference sequence). The CDR3 totals 14 residues. V was trimmed by 5 bases and J by 1 base, leaving 6 bases between them. CDR3: CATSFKSGANVLTF. The CDR3 nucleotides are TGTGCCACCAGCTTTAAATCTGGGGCCAACGTCCTGACTTTC.

This clone was observed a handful of times. The genes are TRBV30 and TRBJ2-3; D may correspond to TRBD1 or TRBD2 (5 bases each). The CDR3 loop spans 15 amino acids. Between the trimmed V and J ends, which lost 3 bases and 4 bases, there was a span of 17 bases. Germline V lookup: CDR1 GTSNPN, CDR2 SVGIG (reference sequence). This chain's CDR3 is CAWRAGTRGPDTQYF. CDR3 nucleotide sequence: TGTGCCTGGAGGGCCGGGACGAGAGGACCAGATACGCAGTATTTT.

This clone has just one count. This rearrangement joins TRBV18 to TRBJ1-4; no definite D call. Trimming shortened V by 5 bases and J by 8 bases, and 6 bases separated the two germline ends. CDR3 size: 11 residues. Germline V lookup: CDR1 KGHSH, CDR2 LQKENI. CDR3 bases: TGTGCCAGCTCAGATGTAGAAAAACTGTTTTTT. It encodes CASSDVEKLFF.

The chain carries TRBV5-1 and TRBJ2-1, with 7 bases that match TRBD1. Unmatched junction bases numbered 10, after V lost 4 bases and J lost 3 bases. In germline, CDR1 is SGHRS, CDR2 YFSETQ. The CDR3 is made up of 16 amino acids. The CDR3 DNA is TGCGCCAGCAGCCCGCCAGACAGGGTGGTCTACAATGAGCAGTTCTTC. This translates into CASSPPDRVVYNEQFF.

The V gene is TRBV6-1, the J gene TRBJ2-1; 11 positions agree with TRBD2. With 5 bases clipped from V and 7 bases from J, the junction kept 7 bases outside the gene matches. Germline assignment: CDR1 MNHNS and CDR2 SASEGT. This CDR3 spans 15 amino acids. CDR3: CASSKTSGEGNEQFF. In DNA, the CDR3 is TGTGCCAGCAGTAAGACTAGCGGGGAAGGGAATGAGCAGTTCTTC.

J is TRBJ1-4 and V is TRBV7-2; 10 nucleotides align to TRBD1. CDR1 SGHTA and CDR2 FQGNSA come from the germline V gene. With V trimmed by 4 bases and J by 8 bases, 4 bases remained unmatched. This CDR3 has 14 amino acids. CDR3 DNA sequence: TGTGCCAGCAGCTCGGGACAGGGGTGGGAAAAACTGTTTTTT. It is translated as CASSSGQGWEKLFF.

In this sample, this clone turned up a few times. The chain is built from TRBV10-3 and TRBJ1-1; D remains unclear. The V end lost 3 bases, the J end lost 11 bases, and 10 bases lay between the germline ends. Germline-derived CDR1 and CDR2 are ENHRY and SYGVKD. The CDR3 covers 11 residues. The CDR3 DNA reads TGTGCCATCAGTGATGGGTTAGGCGCTTTCTTT. Amino acid sequence: CAISDGLGAFF.

The chain has TRBV6-5 and TRBJ2-3; 16 bases map to TRBD2. Unmatched junction bases numbered 10, after V lost 8 bases and J lost 11 bases. CDR3 length equals 15 residues. From germline, CDR1 is MNHEY and CDR2 SVGAGI. CDR3 sequence (DNA): TGTGCCAGCCGAAAGGGACTAGCGGGGGGGCGGGAGCAGTATTTT. Protein sequence: CASRKGLAGGREQYF.

The chain is built from TRBV4-3 and TRBJ2-3; D is uncertain. V was cut by 1 base and J by 5 bases, with 13 bases left in between. From germline, CDR1 is LGHNA and CDR2 YSLEER. CDR3 length equals 15 residues. CDR3 DNA sequence: TGCGCCAGCAGCCAAGCGCCTATCTCACAAGATACGCAGTATTTT. Translation gives CASSQAPISQDTQYF.

This clone has more than one count but fewer than ten. V usage is TRBV9 and J usage is TRBJ1-5; D uncertain. With 0 bases removed from V and 0 bases from J, the gap between germline ends came to 4 bases. Looked up from germline, CDR1 is SGDLS and CDR2 is YYNGEE. The CDR3 sequence is 14 residues long. For the CDR3, the DNA is TGTGCCAGCAGCGTAGAGGGTAGCAATCAGCCCCAGCATTTT. Translation: CASSVEGSNQPQHF. The entire variable domain, with the rest obtained from reference TRBV9 and TRBJ1-5, is as follows: DSGVTQTPKHLITATGQRVTLRCSPRSGDLSVYWYQQSLDQGLQFLIQYYNGEERAKGNILERFSAQQFPDLHSELNLSSLELGDSALYFCASSVEGSNQPQHFGDGTRLSIL.

The genes are TRBV18 and TRBJ1-1; D gene unclear. This CDR3 has 14 residues. CDR1 and CDR2 (germline): KGHSH, LQKENI. Deletions cut 4 bases from V and 1 base from J, with 10 bases between. The CDR3 region has the DNA TGTGCCAGCTCACTTTCATTAGGGAACACTGAAGCTTTCTTT. It encodes CASSLSLGNTEAFF.